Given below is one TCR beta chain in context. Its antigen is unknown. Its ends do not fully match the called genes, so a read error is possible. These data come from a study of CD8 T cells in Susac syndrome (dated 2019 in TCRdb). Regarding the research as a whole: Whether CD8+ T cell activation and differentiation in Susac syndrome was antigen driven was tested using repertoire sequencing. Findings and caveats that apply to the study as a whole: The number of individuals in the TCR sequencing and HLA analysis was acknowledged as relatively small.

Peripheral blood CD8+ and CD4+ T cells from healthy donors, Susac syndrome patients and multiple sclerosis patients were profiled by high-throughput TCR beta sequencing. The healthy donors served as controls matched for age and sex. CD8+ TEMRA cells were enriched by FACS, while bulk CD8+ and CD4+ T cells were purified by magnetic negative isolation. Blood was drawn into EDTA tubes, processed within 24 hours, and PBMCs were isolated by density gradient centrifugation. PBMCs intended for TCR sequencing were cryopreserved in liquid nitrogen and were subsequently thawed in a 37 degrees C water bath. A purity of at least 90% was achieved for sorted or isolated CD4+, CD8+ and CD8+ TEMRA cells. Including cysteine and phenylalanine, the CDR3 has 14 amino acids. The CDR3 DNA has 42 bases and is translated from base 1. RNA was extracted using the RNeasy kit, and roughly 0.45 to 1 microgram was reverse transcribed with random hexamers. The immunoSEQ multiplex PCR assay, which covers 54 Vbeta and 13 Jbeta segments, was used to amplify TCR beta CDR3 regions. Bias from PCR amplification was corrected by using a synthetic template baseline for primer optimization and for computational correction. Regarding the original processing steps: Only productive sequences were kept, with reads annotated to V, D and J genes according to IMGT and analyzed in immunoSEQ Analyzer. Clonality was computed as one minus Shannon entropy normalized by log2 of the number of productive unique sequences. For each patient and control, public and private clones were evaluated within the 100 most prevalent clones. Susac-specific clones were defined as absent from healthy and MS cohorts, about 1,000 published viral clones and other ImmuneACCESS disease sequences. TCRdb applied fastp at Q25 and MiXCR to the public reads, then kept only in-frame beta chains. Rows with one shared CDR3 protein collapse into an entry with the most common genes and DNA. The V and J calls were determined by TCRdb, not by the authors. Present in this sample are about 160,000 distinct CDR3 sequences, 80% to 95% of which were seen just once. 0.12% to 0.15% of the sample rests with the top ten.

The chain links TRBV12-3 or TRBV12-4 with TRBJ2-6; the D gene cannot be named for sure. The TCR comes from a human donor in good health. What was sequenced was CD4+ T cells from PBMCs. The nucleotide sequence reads TGTGCCAGCAGTGCATCGTCTGCGGCCAACGTCCTGACTTTC. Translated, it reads CASSASSAANVLTF.